The 27 T cell receptor beta chains below were found in one sample sequenced in a study of cytomegalovirus exposure and HLA in healthy donors. It was with 60 Vbeta and 13 Jbeta primers that the PCR ran. The assay was immunoSEQ multiplex PCR, and TCRdb's table has in-frame clones only and misses some. The table includes 110,000 to 150,000 clones, roughly three quarters detected once. The source material was PBMCs. Receptors originate from a man aged 18 to 30 in good health and CMV-seronegative.

This chain uses TRBV5-1 with TRBJ1-1; perhaps TRBD1 as D (6 bases). Trimming stripped 3 bases from V and 0 bases from J, with 9 bases between. The CDR3 is 14 amino acids. CDR1 is SGHRS, CDR2 YFSETQ, per germline. The CDR3 nucleotides are TGCGCCAGCAGCTGGGGGACACTGAACACTGAAGCTTTCTTT. This codes for CASSWGTLNTEAFF.

The chain recombines TRBV12-5 with TRBJ1-4; perhaps TRBD1 as D (6 bases). Germline V gives CDR1 LGHNT, CDR2 FRNRAP. V lost 6 bases and J lost 4, with 18 bases in between. This CDR3 comprises 16 residues. CDR3 nucleotide sequence: TGTGCTAGTGGCCGTCTTAACAGGGACGGTAATGAAAAACTGTTTTTT. The encoded protein is CASGRLNRDGNEKLFF.

This CDR3 is CAWTTGQGFWDTEAFF. DNA of the CDR3: TGTGCCTGGACAACGGGACAGGGGTTTTGGGACACTGAAGCTTTCTTT. The gene calls are TRBV30 and TRBJ1-1, with 10 bases fitting TRBD1. V shed 4 bases and J 3 bases; nucleotides not matched to a gene: 11. Germline CDR1 is GTSNPN and CDR2 is SVGIG (reference sequence). This CDR3 region has 16 residues.

This chain links TRBV4-3 with TRBJ1-1, with D possibly being TRBD1 (5 bases). Per germline, CDR1 LGHNA and CDR2 YSLEER. The CDR3 length is 13 residues. The V gene lost 0 bases and the J gene lost 10 bases, with 12 bases spanning the gap. Here the CDR3 DNA reads TGCGCCAGCAGCCAAGAAGCGGGGGAGGGAGCTTTCTTT. It specifies CASSQEAGEGAFF.

The chain uses TRBV6-1 and TRBJ1-1; 7 nucleotides align to TRBD1. Germline CDR1 is MNHNS and CDR2 is SASEGT. J gave up 4 bases and V 5 bases, and 10 bases lay outside the gene matches. This CDR3 is 15 amino acids long. The CDR3 spells CASSRQGGRGTEAFF. The CDR3 DNA reads TGTGCCAGCAGTAGACAGGGCGGCCGGGGCACTGAAGCTTTCTTT.

The chain combines TRBV6-5 with TRBJ1-4, with 7 nucleotides matching TRBD1. Germline V lookup: CDR1 MNHEY, CDR2 SVGAGI. This CDR3 contains 15 residues. V shed 6 bases, J shed 6 bases, and the junction held 10 bases outside the gene matches. CDR3 amino acids: CASSPYRGRDEKLFF. The CDR3 region has the DNA TGTGCCAGCAGCCCCTACAGGGGACGGGATGAAAAACTGTTTTTT.

V gene TRBV9 combines with J gene TRBJ1-2, with D possibly being TRBD1 (6 bases). Germline CDR1 SGDLS, CDR2 YYNGEE. The CDR3 covers 16 residues. Trimming pared 3 bases from V and 4 bases from J, leaving 19 bases between. Written as DNA, the CDR3 is TGTGCCAGCAGCGCCGGGACAAATTTTTGGGGCTATGGCTACACCTTC. Amino acids: CASSAGTNFWGYGYTF.

V gene TRBV7-2 combines with J gene TRBJ2-5, with 7 bases aligning to TRBD1. J was trimmed by 10 bases and V by 4 bases; bases with no gene match: 12. Germline loops: CDR1 SGHTA, CDR2 FQGNSA. This CDR3 spans 14 amino acids. CDR3 DNA sequence: TGTGCCAGCAGCTCCCGACCGGCCCAGGGGGACCAGTACTTC. Translated: CASSSRPAQGDQYF.

The J gene is TRBJ1-1, the V gene TRBV7-9; 9 positions agree with TRBD1. CDR1 is SEHNR, CDR2 FQNEAQ, per germline (reference sequence). The V gene end was trimmed by 4 bases and the J gene end by 2 bases; junction bases not matched to a gene: 5. This CDR3 region has 15 residues. The CDR3, as DNA: TGTGCCAGCAGCTCGACAGGGGGAGTCAACACTGAAGCTTTCTTT. Amino acids: CASSSTGGVNTEAFF. Looking up the rest from reference TRBV7-9 and TRBJ1-1 gives the full variable domain: DTGVSQNPRHKITKRGQNVTFRCDPISEHNRLYWYRQTLGQGPEFLTYFQNEAQLEKSRLLSDRFSAERPKGSFSTLEIQRTEQGDSAMYLCASSSTGGVNTEAFFGQGTRLTVV.

Remarks on this clone: This sample includes further DNA sequences coding for the same CDR3. V usage is TRBV30 and J usage is TRBJ1-4; D is ambiguous. CDR1 is GTSNPN, CDR2 SVGIG, per germline (reference sequence). With 0 bases removed from V and 5 bases from J, the gap between germline ends came to 7 bases. The CDR3 runs 13 residues. CDR3 residues: CAWSVTVNEKLFF. CDR3 in DNA: TGTGCCTGGAGTGTCACAGTAAATGAAAAACTGTTTTTT.

The V and J genes are TRBV20-1 and TRBJ2-5; D is uncertain. Germline values: CDR1 DFQATT, CDR2 SNEGSKA (reference sequence). Trimming pared 7 bases from V and 4 bases from J, leaving 10 bases between. CDR3 length: 11 residues. This CDR3 is CSVDKRETQYF. CDR3 coding DNA: TGCAGTGTTGACAAGAGAGAGACCCAGTACTTC.

The table lists this clone with a few counts. This chain links TRBV15 with TRBJ2-3; TRBD2 is a possible D gene (5 bases). The CDR3 covers 16 residues. V was pared by 3 bases and J by 0 bases, with 13 bases between. Germline CDR1 and CDR2: LNHNV and YYDKDF (reference sequence). CDR3 in amino acids: CATSRDGGPSTDTQYF. The DNA of the CDR3 is TGTGCCACCAGCAGGGACGGAGGACCTAGCACAGATACGCAGTATTTT. The variable domain in full, completed from reference TRBV15 and TRBJ2-3, reads DAMVIQNPRYQVTQFGKPVTLSCSQTLNHNVMYWYQQKSSQAPKLLFHYYDKDFNNEADTPDNFQSRRPNTSFCFLDIRSPGLGDTAMYLCATSRDGGPSTDTQYFGPGTRLTVL.

The V and J genes are TRBV19 and TRBJ2-3, with D possibly matching TRBD2 (6 bases). V shed 8 bases and J shed 5 bases, with 17 bases lying between them. There are 14 residues in the CDR3. Germline CDR1 is LNHDA and CDR2 is SQIVND (reference sequence). The CDR3 sequence is CASAREPYIDTQYF. Written as DNA, the CDR3 is TGTGCCAGTGCCCGGGAGCCGTACATAGATACGCAGTATTTT. Variable domain in full (rest from reference TRBV19 and TRBJ2-3): DGGITQSPKYLFRKEGQNVTLSCEQNLNHDAMYWYRQDPGQGLRLIYYSQIVNDFQKGDIAEGYSVSREKKESFPLTVTSAQKNPTAFYLCASAREPYIDTQYFGPGTRLTVL.

This chain links TRBV2 with TRBJ2-7; 9 bases align to TRBD1. The V segment lost 6 bases and the J segment 4 bases; nucleotides outside the gene matches: 7. This CDR3 is built from 14 residues. CDR1 is SNHLY and CDR2 is FYNNEI in the germline V gene. CDR3 in DNA: TGTGCCAGCAGACCCGGGACAGGGATGTACGAGCAGTACTTC. It is translated as CASRPGTGMYEQYF.

This chain uses TRBV2 with TRBJ2-5; TRBD2 is a possible D gene (6 bases). The CDR3 has 14 residues. CDR1 and CDR2 (germline): SNHLY, FYNNEI. The V end lost 7 bases, the J end lost 0 bases, and 12 bases lay between the germline ends. CDR3 loop: CASIRGTYQETQYF. The CDR3 nucleotides are TGTGCCAGCATTCGGGGGACGTACCAAGAGACCCAGTACTTC.

V usage is TRBV6-5 and J usage is TRBJ1-2, with no clear D. There are 14 residues in the CDR3. Germline CDR1 MNHEY, CDR2 SVGAGI. With 7 bases removed from V and 0 bases from J, the gap between germline ends came to 12 bases. The DNA for the CDR3 is TGTGCCAGCACCCCAGGAAGCACTAACTATGGCTACACCTTC. Translation: CASTPGSTNYGYTF.

The rearrangement uses TRBV4-3 and TRBJ2-3; TRBD1 matches 8 bases. This CDR3 comprises 19 residues. J lost 0 bases, V lost 1 base, and 12 bases had no gene match. In germline, CDR1 is LGHNA, CDR2 YSLEER. The CDR3 here is CASSQGVKTGDSSTDTQYF. CDR3 DNA sequence: TGCGCCAGCAGCCAAGGGGTGAAGACAGGGGACTCTAGCACAGATACGCAGTATTTT.

The V gene is TRBV6-6, the J gene TRBJ2-7, with 9 bases lining up with TRBD1. This CDR3 is 14 amino acids long. J was trimmed by 2 bases and V by 6 bases; bases with no gene match: 5. The germline gives CDR1 MNHNY, CDR2 SVGAGI (reference sequence). The CDR3 loop reads CASSRDRVTYEQYF. DNA for the CDR3: TGTGCCAGCAGCCGGGACAGGGTAACCTACGAGCAGTACTTC.

The gene calls are TRBV6-6 and TRBJ2-5; 9 nucleotides line up with TRBD1. Germline CDR1 MNHNY, CDR2 SVGAGI (reference sequence). The CDR3 is made up of 16 amino acids. The ends lost 0 bases at V and 5 bases at J; junction bases unmatched: 7. This CDR3 reads CASSYSWDRVDETQYF. CDR3 nucleotide sequence: TGTGCCAGCAGTTACTCATGGGACAGGGTTGACGAGACCCAGTACTTC.

The chain links TRBV27 to TRBJ2-1, with a tentative D call TRBD2 (5 bases). CDR1 and CDR2 (germline): MNHEY, SMNVEV (reference sequence). Trimming cost V 3 bases and J 7 bases, with 7 bases left between them. The CDR3 has 12 amino acids. The CDR3 sequence: CASSLTGNEQFF. The CDR3 DNA reads TGTGCCAGCAGTTTGACGGGGAATGAGCAGTTCTTC.

This rearrangement joins TRBV5-1 to TRBJ2-5; possible D gene TRBD2, 6 bases. V was pared by 7 bases and J by 5 bases, with 15 bases between. From germline, CDR1 is SGHRS and CDR2 YFSETQ. This CDR3 comprises 13 residues. The CDR3 here is CASAGGSGETQYF. CDR3 coding DNA: TGCGCCAGCGCTGGGGGGTCCGGGGAGACCCAGTACTTC.

Here the CDR3 reads CASSDDRANTGELFF. CDR3 bases: TGTGCCAGCAGTGACGACAGGGCGAACACCGGGGAGCTGTTTTTT. The V gene is TRBV25-1, the J gene TRBJ2-2; 7 bases agree with TRBD1. The CDR3 is 15 residues long. Germline V gene sequence: CDR1 MGHDK, CDR2 SYGVNS. The V segment lost 3 bases and the J segment 0 bases; nucleotides outside the gene matches: 1.

The chain links TRBV2 to TRBJ2-7, with D unclear. Germline V CDR1 and CDR2: SNHLY, FYNNEI. The ends were cut back, 3 bases at V and 0 bases at J, with 9 bases in the middle. This CDR3 is built from 14 residues. CDR3 bases: TGTGCCAGCAGTGACAGGCAAGGCTCCTACGAGCAGTACTTC. Translation: CASSDRQGSYEQYF.

V gene TRBV27 combines with J gene TRBJ1-1; the match to TRBD1 covers 9 bases. The CDR3 totals 16 residues. The V segment lost 6 bases and the J segment 1 base; nucleotides outside the gene matches: 9. Germline loops: CDR1 MNHEY, CDR2 SMNVEV (reference sequence). The CDR3 reads CASSLTGGARNTEAFF. Here the CDR3 DNA reads TGTGCCAGCAGCCTTACAGGGGGCGCAAGGAACACTGAAGCTTTCTTT.

The chain links TRBV5-6 to TRBJ1-1, with D uncertain. Germline V lookup: CDR1 SGHDT, CDR2 YYEEEE. This CDR3 is built from 12 residues. V was trimmed by 0 bases and J by 7 bases, leaving 7 bases between them. Here the CDR3 reads CASSLGGIEAFF. CDR3 nucleotide sequence: TGTGCCAGCAGCTTGGGAGGTATTGAAGCTTTCTTT.

The chain couples TRBV7-8 to TRBJ2-7; D possibly corresponds to TRBD1 (5 bases). The CDR3 contains 14 residues. The germline gives CDR1 SGHVS, CDR2 FQNEAQ. Trimming pared 1 base from V and 2 bases from J, leaving 9 bases between. CDR3 in DNA: TGTGCCAGCAGCTTAGGTTCAGGGCCCTACGAGCAGTACTTC. It is translated as CASSLGSGPYEQYF.

The rearrangement joins TRBV6-5 to TRBJ1-5; the match to TRBD1 covers 8 bases. With 5 bases clipped from V and 2 bases from J, the junction kept 2 bases outside the gene matches. The length of the CDR3 is 14 residues. The V gene's germline CDR1 is MNHEY and CDR2 SVGAGI. The CDR3 DNA reads TGTGCCAGCAGTGGACAGGGCGGCAATCAGCCCCAGCATTTT. This gives the protein CASSGQGGNQPQHF.